The T cell receptor (beta chain) described here comes from a study of T cell changes during pregnancy in multiple sclerosis. CDR1 is MNHEY and CDR2 is SMNVEV in the germline V gene (reference sequence). The CDR3 length is 15 residues. The V and J ends lost 4 bases and 1 base respectively, with 14 bases between them. TCRdb keeps only in-frame clones here, not all; method: immunoSEQ multiplex PCR. Here the sample spans 36,000 or so clones, 85% to 95% being singletons. The sample consisted of PBMCs (not recorded whether the cells were cultured). The chain combines TRBV27 with TRBJ2-7, with a possible D match to TRBD2 (6 bases). The clonotype comes from a female donor with multiple sclerosis, enrolled in a pregnancy study. The CDR3 nucleotides are TGTGCCAGCAGTTCCCACGGGAGTGCGTCCTACGAGCAGTACTTC. It is translated as CASSSHGSASYEQYF.